The sample holds many counts of the clone carrying this T cell receptor beta chain. Its matching antigen is unknown. In TCRdb, the RT-PCR reads were re-called with MiXCR into one record per CDR3 protein. The profile shows under 550,000 distinct CDR3 sequences, around 7.9% of them singletons. Trimming took 5 bases from V and 1 from J; bases not matched to a gene: 5. CDR1 and CDR2 from the germline V gene are SGHTA and FQGNSA. The CDR3 spans 15 residues. This sample was included in a study of response to subunit inactivated influenza vaccine. Study-wide results and caveats: Authors suggested seasonal influenza vaccinations each recruit few new T cells.

The chain uses TRBV7-2 and TRBJ2-7; the match to TRBD2 covers 10 bases. The sample consisted of PBMCs from blood, taken 23 to 25 months after vaccination. The clonotype comes from a man between 50 and 70 years old who received an inactivated influenza vaccine. CDR3 in DNA: TGTGCCAGCAGCCTCACTAGCGGGGTGTCCTACGAGCAGTACTTC. This sequence encodes CASSLTSGVSYEQYF.